These 28 T cell receptor beta chains were all obtained from the same sample, sequenced in a study of CXCR3-negative and CXCR3-positive naive CD8 T cells. The TRB cDNA libraries were prepared by 5' RACE with UMI labels. From its re-call of the 5' RACE reads, TCRdb lists each CDR3 protein once, without DNA. The sample includes 45,000 to 65,000 distinct CDR3 sequences. The specimen sequenced was memory CD8+ T cells from blood. The receptors here all came from a human donor in good health. Some clones in this sample may be carry-over from other donors' samples.

V and J are TRBV7-3 and TRBJ2-1; TCRdb designates TRBD1, a call that cannot be tested without DNA. CDR3 length equals 16 residues. Germline V CDR1 and CDR2: SGHTA, FQGTGA. The CDR3 sequence is CASSLGFGTTYNEQFF.

The chain is built from TRBV13 and TRBJ2-7; with no DNA, the TCRdb D assignment of TRBD1 cannot be verified. CDR1 and CDR2 from the germline V gene are PRHDT and FYEKMQ (reference sequence). The CDR3 totals 15 residues. CDR3 region: CASSTRTGDSYEQYF. The full variable domain, in which reference TRBV13 and TRBJ2-7 provide the parts outside the CDR3, is AAGVIQSPRHLIKEKRETATLKCYPIPRHDTVYWYQQGPGQDPQFLISFYEKMQSDKGSIPDRFSAQQFSDYHSELNMSSLELGDSALYFCASSTRTGDSYEQYFGPGTRLTVT.

The gene calls are TRBV5-6 and TRBJ1-1; TCRdb designates TRBD1, a call that cannot be tested without DNA. The CDR3 has 14 residues. Per the germline V gene, CDR1 is SGHDT and CDR2 is YYEEEE. CDR3 loop: CASTGTGMYTEAFF.

The chain has TRBV4-3 and TRBJ2-2; checking the TCRdb D call of TRBD1 is not possible without DNA. Per the germline V gene, CDR1 is LGHNA and CDR2 is YSLEER. This CDR3 region has 16 residues. CDR3 protein: CASSQAGTLNTGELFF.

The rearrangement uses TRBV30 and TRBJ1-4. This CDR3 is built from 11 residues. Germline V CDR1 and CDR2: GTSNPN, SVGIG (reference sequence). CDR3 residues: CAWSHREKLFF.

V gene TRBV29-1 combines with J gene TRBJ1-5; the D gene TCRdb calls, TRBD1, cannot be checked with no DNA. Looked up from germline, CDR1 is SQVTM and CDR2 is ANQGSEA. The CDR3 length is 15 residues. The CDR3 region is CSVPRGPYSNQPQHF.

The V gene is TRBV3-1, the J gene TRBJ2-7; the D call from TCRdb, TRBD2, cannot be confirmed without DNA. Germline V gene sequence: CDR1 LGHDT, CDR2 YNNKEL (reference sequence). CDR3 length: 18 amino acids. This chain's CDR3 is CASSQGAPWGLSSYEQYF.

This chain uses TRBV7-3 with TRBJ2-3; TCRdb's assignment of TRBD1 cannot be checked, as there is no DNA. This CDR3 is built from 16 residues. Germline CDR1 is SGHTA and CDR2 is FQGTGA. The CDR3 protein is CASSFGGQRWDEAQYF.

Here the CDR3 reads CASSPHRGEADQETQYF. The genes are TRBV7-9 and TRBJ2-5; TCRdb calls TRBD1, which cannot be checked without DNA. Germline CDR1 SEHNR, CDR2 FQNEAQ (reference sequence). CDR3 size: 17 residues.

The chain couples TRBV15 to TRBJ2-1; as DNA is missing, the TRBD1 call by TCRdb cannot be tested. CDR1 and CDR2 from the germline V gene are LNHNV and YYDKDF (reference sequence). This CDR3 is built from 16 residues. CDR3 region: CATSREEGVGNNEQFF.

J is TRBJ2-5 and V is TRBV7-8; TCRdb's D call of TRBD2 is untestable without DNA. Germline loops: CDR1 SGHVS, CDR2 FQNEAQ. This CDR3 is built from 16 residues. CDR3 residues: CASSLASGGSQETQYF.

The V and J genes are TRBV29-1 and TRBJ1-3. The CDR3 runs 18 residues. Germline loops: CDR1 SQVTM, CDR2 ANQGSEA. The CDR3 here is CSVEDPFGLKSSGNTIYF.

This CDR3 is CATSDHRGTQYF. The chain is built from TRBV24-1 and TRBJ2-5. CDR3 size: 12 residues. CDR1 and CDR2 from the germline V gene are KGHDR and SFDVKD.

The chain uses TRBV29-1 and TRBJ2-3; TCRdb lists TRBD1, though no DNA is available to test this call. CDR3 length equals 18 residues. Germline values: CDR1 SQVTM, CDR2 ANQGSEA. This CDR3 is CSVAGTAERPWGTDTQYF.

This sequence joins TRBV11-1 and TRBJ2-7; TCRdb's D call of TRBD1 is untestable without DNA. The CDR3 length is 16 residues. Germline V CDR1 and CDR2: SGHAT, FQDESV (reference sequence). CDR3 loop: CASSSGDSTFSYEQYF. The full variable domain, rest sourced from reference TRBV11-1 and TRBJ2-7, is EAEVAQSPRYKITEKSQAVAFWCDPISGHATLYWYRQILGQGPELLVQFQDESVVDDSQLPKDRFSAERLKGVDSTLKIQPAELGDSAMYLCASSSGDSTFSYEQYFGPGTRLTVT.

The J gene is TRBJ1-1, the V gene TRBV29-1. The CDR3 runs to 12 residues. CDR1 is SQVTM and CDR2 is ANQGSEA in the germline V gene. CDR3 sequence reads: CSVMGTRTEAFF.

This sequence joins TRBV3-1 and TRBJ2-7; TCRdb's assignment of TRBD1 cannot be checked, as there is no DNA. The CDR3 runs to 15 residues. From germline, CDR1 is LGHDT and CDR2 YNNKEL (reference sequence). The CDR3 loop is CASSLDRGSIYEQYF.

V and J are TRBV20-1 and TRBJ2-7; the TCRdb D gene call, TRBD1, has no DNA to confirm it. Germline V gives CDR1 DFQATT, CDR2 SNEGSKA (reference sequence). The CDR3 contains 15 residues. CDR3 protein: CSARAGTGGPYEQYF.

CDR3 amino acids: CSVESGSGELFF. The J gene is TRBJ2-2, the V gene TRBV29-1. Per the germline V gene, CDR1 is SQVTM and CDR2 is ANQGSEA. The CDR3 extends over 12 amino acids.

The genes are TRBV3-1 and TRBJ2-1; TCRdb returns TRBD1, unconfirmable since there is no DNA. CDR1 is LGHDT, CDR2 YNNKEL, per germline (reference sequence). The CDR3 totals 16 residues. This CDR3 is CASSPGRAGVYNEQFF.

The rearrangement uses TRBV4-3 and TRBJ2-7; TCRdb indicates TRBD1, and absent DNA this call remains unverified. CDR1 is LGHNA and CDR2 is YSLEER in the germline V gene. The CDR3 has 17 residues. The CDR3 here is CASSHRVPGLASNEQYF.

The CDR3 is CASSESPARGVSYEQYF. The chain is built from TRBV25-1 and TRBJ2-7; TCRdb picks TRBD2, but there is no DNA to check that call. This CDR3 region has 17 residues. Germline V gene data show CDR1 as MGHDK and CDR2 as SYGVNS.

The chain combines TRBV28 with TRBJ2-1. Germline V CDR1 and CDR2: MDHEN, SYDVKM. This CDR3 is built from 11 residues. The CDR3 sequence: CASSPRSEQFF.

This chain uses TRBV7-8 with TRBJ2-1; TCRdb's D gene call, TRBD2, goes unchecked for lack of DNA. Germline lookup yields CDR1 SGHVS and CDR2 FQNEAQ. The CDR3 runs 16 residues. The CDR3 spells CASSLVVLASGNEQFF.

V and J are TRBV7-9 and TRBJ1-1. This CDR3 is 14 amino acids long. CDR1 and CDR2 from the germline V gene are SEHNR and FQNEAQ (reference sequence). CDR3 residues: CASSAVLGLVEAFF.

J is TRBJ2-1 and V is TRBV12-3 or TRBV12-4; TCRdb calls TRBD2, which cannot be checked without DNA. The CDR3 sequence is 13 residues long. The CDR3 region is CASALPPTDEQFF.

The chain has TRBV7-9 and TRBJ1-1; as DNA is missing, the TRBD1 call by TCRdb cannot be tested. CDR3 size: 13 residues. Germline values: CDR1 SEHNR, CDR2 FQNEAQ (reference sequence). The CDR3 loop reads CASSPGRNTEAFF.

The chain carries TRBV5-1 and TRBJ2-3; as DNA is missing, the TRBD2 call by TCRdb cannot be tested. This CDR3 spans 17 amino acids. Germline V gene lookup returns CDR1 SGHRS and CDR2 YFSETQ. CDR3 sequence: CASSTRDSREVTDTQYF.